The clone carrying this TCR beta chain was detected only a few times. Sequenced by immunoSEQ multiplex PCR; TCRdb stores in-frame clones only, minus some. This sample has about 680,000 clones, with approximately 73% found just once. Trimming removed 1 base at V and 6 bases at J, with 16 bases between. CDR3 length equals 16 residues. Per the germline V gene, CDR1 is SEHNR and CDR2 is FQNEAQ (reference sequence). The data derive from a study of shared clonotypes between healthy human individuals. Whole-study context: Researchers drew samples from two women and a few men aged 18 to 49. Per donor, three plates held CD4 naive cells, three held CD4 memory, two held CD8 naive and one held CD8 memory.

Sequences were obtained from memory CD4+ T cells sorted from blood. The sample's subset: CD45RA-negative fraction. The J gene is TRBJ1-5, the V gene TRBV7-9, with D perhaps matching TRBD1 (6 bases). This TCR derives from a woman under 40 in good health. For the CDR3, the DNA is TGTGCCAGCAGCTTAGACACAGGGCGTCCGGGTCAGCCCCAGCATTTT. This gives the protein CASSLDTGRPGQPQHF.